The 26 T cell receptor beta chains presented below share a single source sample, sequenced in a study of shared clonotypes between healthy human individuals. Repertoires were generated with immunoSEQ multiplex PCR, while TCRdb's copy carries only in-frame clones and drops some. Seen here are over 2 million clones, 85% to 95% observed once, and the top ten hold 0.13%. Sequencing input: naive CD4+ T cells sorted from blood. Specified subset: CD45RA+ positively selected. These receptors all stem from a man aged 18 to 35 in good health.

Comments on this clone: Other DNA sequences in this specimen translate into the identical CDR3. The rearrangement links TRBV2 to TRBJ1-2; D is unclear. The CDR3 is made up of 12 amino acids. V gave up 1 base and J gave up 5 bases, with 5 bases separating them. Germline V gene sequence: CDR1 SNHLY, CDR2 FYNNEI. The CDR3 here is CASSEVGYGYTF. The CDR3 coding sequence is TGTGCCAGCAGTGAAGTGGGATATGGCTACACCTTC.

The V call is TRBV30, the J call TRBJ1-2; D remains unclear. Trimming removed 3 bases at V and 6 bases at J, with 14 bases between. The CDR3 extends over 13 amino acids. Germline lookup yields CDR1 GTSNPN and CDR2 SVGIG (reference sequence). The CDR3 is CAWSAPPSNGYTF. In nucleotides, the CDR3 is TGTGCCTGGAGCGCCCCACCCTCAAATGGCTACACCTTC.

This sequence joins TRBV6-1 and TRBJ2-7; D is uncertain. The CDR3 is 13 residues long. V lost 7 bases and J 0 bases, leaving 10 bases between the germline ends. Germline V gene lookup returns CDR1 MNHNS and CDR2 SASEGT. The CDR3 spells CASIRTISYEQYF. The CDR3 DNA reads as TGTGCCAGCATTCGTACGATCTCCTACGAGCAGTACTTC.

The chain combines TRBV28 with TRBJ1-2; D gene unclear. Germline V gene lookup returns CDR1 MDHEN and CDR2 SYDVKM. The CDR3 consists of 17 residues. V lost 4 bases and J lost 2, with 20 bases in between. For the CDR3, the DNA is TGTGCCAGCAGTTCCCCTAGCCTGAGAGGGTTGAACTATGGCTACACCTTC. It is translated as CASSSPSLRGLNYGYTF.

As concerns this clone: A clone one base away is much larger, so this may be a read error. This sample also contains other DNA sequences that code for the same CDR3. The V gene is TRBV29-1, the J gene TRBJ2-3; no definite D call. This CDR3 has 10 amino acids. Germline V gene data show CDR1 as SQVTM and CDR2 as ANQGSEA. DNA of the CDR3: TGCAGCACAAGGGCAGACACGCAGTATTTT. Residues: CSTRADTQYF.

This clone was counted a single time. Other DNA sequences in this specimen translate into the identical CDR3. This chain links TRBV6-6 with TRBJ1-5, with TRBD1 as a possible D gene (6 bases). The CDR3 consists of 12 residues. Germline V gene sequence: CDR1 MNHNY, CDR2 SVGAGI (reference sequence). V gave up 8 bases and J gave up 1 base, with 6 bases separating them. CDR3 in DNA: TGTGCCAGCGGGGGCAGCAATCAGCCCCAGCATTTT. Encoded protein: CASGGSNQPQHF.

The chain couples TRBV18 to TRBJ1-6, with 7 nucleotides matching TRBD1. CDR1 KGHSH and CDR2 LQKENI come from the germline V gene. The V segment lost 4 bases and the J segment 9 bases; nucleotides outside the gene matches: 6. There are 14 residues in the CDR3. The CDR3 coding sequence is TGTGCCAGCTCACTTGACAGGGTTGGTTCACCCCTCCACTTT. This gives the protein CASSLDRVGSPLHF.

The rearrangement uses TRBV10-2 and TRBJ2-3; 12 nucleotides align to TRBD2. The length of the CDR3 is 16 residues. The V gene's germline CDR1 is WSHSY and CDR2 SAAADI. J lost 2 bases, V lost 5 bases, and 5 bases had no gene match. In nucleotides, the CDR3 is TGCGCCAGCAGTAAGACTAGCGGGGGCGTCACAGATACGCAGTATTTT. Translating gives CASSKTSGGVTDTQYF.

The chain joins TRBV5-1 to TRBJ2-5; perhaps TRBD1 as D (6 bases). This CDR3 comprises 14 residues. In germline, CDR1 is SGHRS, CDR2 YFSETQ. V gave up 3 bases and J gave up 7 bases, with 16 bases separating them. CDR3 nucleotide sequence: TGCGCCAGCAGCTCCCAGGGGCCCCAGGGGACCCAGTACTTC. Translation: CASSSQGPQGTQYF.

The sample holds one count of this clone. The rearrangement uses TRBV9 and TRBJ2-5, with TRBD2 matching 10 bases. CDR3 size: 18 residues. From germline, CDR1 is SGDLS and CDR2 YYNGEE. Unmatched junction bases numbered 19, after V lost 4 bases and J lost 7 bases. CDR3 nucleotides: TGTGCCAGCAGCCCCTCCCTGAGGGCTAGCGGGAGTGAAGGGACCCAGTACTTC. Translated, it gives CASSPSLRASGSEGTQYF.

This chain connects TRBV25-1 to TRBJ1-2; TRBD1 is a possible D gene (5 bases). The V gene lost 3 bases and the J gene lost 8 bases, with 10 bases spanning the gap. Germline V gives CDR1 MGHDK, CDR2 SYGVNS. The CDR3 extends over 12 amino acids. The CDR3 coding sequence is TGTGCCAGCAGTGACGGCAGGGTGGGCTACACCTTC. Protein product: CASSDGRVGYTF.

This chain uses TRBV2 with TRBJ2-3, with 13 nucleotides matching TRBD2. Germline CDR1 is SNHLY and CDR2 is FYNNEI. The junction had 13 bases not matched to a gene; V was cut back by 6 bases and J by 1 base. The CDR3 is 19 amino acids. The CDR3 region is CASSLTSGGANSRTDTQYF. The CDR3 DNA is TGTGCCAGCAGCCTTACTAGCGGGGGGGCCAATTCTCGCACAGATACGCAGTATTTT.

The chain is built from TRBV11-2 and TRBJ1-2, with D uncertain. V lost 5 bases, J lost 8 bases, and 15 bases lay in between. From germline, CDR1 is SGHAT and CDR2 FQNNGV. The CDR3 runs to 13 residues. The CDR3 loop reads CASSRGSSEGYTF. CDR3 DNA: TGTGCCAGCAGCCGAGGGTCTTCAGAGGGCTACACCTTC.

The chain combines TRBV28 with TRBJ1-1; tentatively, D is TRBD1 (6 bases). The V gene lost 5 bases and the J gene lost 5 bases, with 21 bases spanning the gap. Germline CDR1 and CDR2: MDHEN and SYDVKM. The CDR3 spans 16 residues. The CDR3 protein is CASSPNVWGRKTEAFF. CDR3 DNA: TGTGCCAGCAGTCCTAATGTTTGGGGGCGAAAAACTGAAGCTTTCTTT. Looking up the rest from reference TRBV28 and TRBJ1-1 gives the full variable domain: DVKVTQSSRYLVKRTGEKVFLECVQDMDHENMFWYRQDPGLGLRLIYFSYDVKMKEKGDIPEGYSVSREKKERFSLILESASTNQTSMYLCASSPNVWGRKTEAFFGQGTRLTVV.

V and J are TRBV28 and TRBJ2-5; 10 bases line up with TRBD2. V trimming: 1 base; J trimming: 7 bases; junction bases outside the gene matches: 3. Germline V CDR1 and CDR2: MDHEN, SYDVKM. The CDR3 is made up of 14 amino acids. The CDR3 spells CASSLSSGGRTQYF. CDR3 bases: TGTGCCAGCAGTTTATCTAGCGGGGGTAGGACCCAGTACTTC. Together with reference TRBV28 and TRBJ2-5, the CDR3 gives the full variable domain: DVKVTQSSRYLVKRTGEKVFLECVQDMDHENMFWYRQDPGLGLRLIYFSYDVKMKEKGDIPEGYSVSREKKERFSLILESASTNQTSMYLCASSLSSGGRTQYFGPGTRLLVL.

This clone came up once. The rearrangement uses TRBV10-3 and TRBJ2-7, with 15 nucleotides matching TRBD2. The germline gives CDR1 ENHRY, CDR2 SYGVKD. Losses at the gene ends were 6 bases for V and 4 bases for J; bases not matched to a gene: 4. The CDR3 runs 15 residues. The CDR3 region is CAIRRGLAGGYEQYF. CDR3 in DNA: TGTGCCATCAGACGAGGACTAGCGGGAGGGTACGAGCAGTACTTC.

V usage is TRBV10-3 and J usage is TRBJ2-7; unclear D gene. Germline V gene sequence: CDR1 ENHRY, CDR2 SYGVKD. This CDR3 comprises 15 residues. Deletions cut 6 bases from V and 3 bases from J, with 18 bases between. The CDR3 DNA reads as TGTGCCATCAGGATAACGACCTCTCGACTCTACGAGCAGTACTTC. Translated: CAIRITTSRLYEQYF.

The chain carries TRBV5-4 and TRBJ1-2, with TRBD1 matching 9 bases. V was clipped by 4 bases and J by 4 bases; unmatched bases: 5. Germline V CDR1 and CDR2: SGHNT, YYREEE (reference sequence). The CDR3 covers 14 residues. CDR3 sequence reads: CASSMDRGLYGYTF. DNA of the CDR3: TGTGCCAGCAGCATGGACAGGGGTCTCTATGGCTACACCTTC.

In this sample, this clone turned up once. The J gene is TRBJ1-1, the V gene TRBV25-1, with D possibly TRBD1 on 5 matching bases. V lost 7 bases, J lost 4 bases, and 16 bases lay in between. The CDR3 loop spans 14 amino acids. Germline V gives CDR1 MGHDK, CDR2 SYGVNS. CDR3 loop: CASTDSRLSTEAFF. CDR3 in DNA: TGTGCCAGCACAGACAGCCGACTAAGCACTGAAGCTTTCTTT.

The V and J genes are TRBV7-9 and TRBJ2-3; D is ambiguous. V was pared by 2 bases and J by 6 bases, with 9 bases between. Germline CDR1 is SEHNR and CDR2 is FQNEAQ (reference sequence). The CDR3 is 13 residues long. CDR3 DNA: TGTGCCAGCAGCTTACCCTTAGTGGATACGCAGTATTTT. This gives the protein CASSLPLVDTQYF.

The rearrangement joins TRBV10-3 to TRBJ1-1; D is perhaps TRBD1 (5 bases). V was clipped by 6 bases and J by 1 base, with 9 bases between them. CDR1 is ENHRY and CDR2 is SYGVKD in the germline V gene. The CDR3 is made up of 13 amino acids. The DNA for the CDR3 is TGTGCCATCAGGGACGGACAGAACACTGAAGCTTTCTTT. Amino acid sequence: CAIRDGQNTEAFF.

V and J are TRBV18 and TRBJ1-5; tentatively, D is TRBD1 (5 bases). With 0 bases removed from V and 7 bases from J, the gap between germline ends came to 13 bases. CDR1 and CDR2 (germline): KGHSH, LQKENI. CDR3 length: 15 residues. CDR3 sequence reads: CASSPPQGKGQPQHF. As DNA, the CDR3 is TGTGCCAGCTCACCACCCCAGGGAAAAGGGCAGCCCCAGCATTTT.

This chain uses TRBV5-1 with TRBJ2-7; D is possibly TRBD1 or TRBD2 (5 bases each). This CDR3 region has 14 residues. From germline, CDR1 is SGHRS and CDR2 YFSETQ. V gave up 4 bases and J gave up 1 base, with 12 bases separating them. For the CDR3, the DNA is TGCGCCAGCAGCGGGACCGCAGGGTCCTACGAGCAGTACTTC. It specifies CASSGTAGSYEQYF.

This sequence joins TRBV27 and TRBJ2-3; TRBD2 might be the D (6 bases). Trimming cost V 6 bases and J 6 bases, with 13 bases left between them. The V gene's germline CDR1 is MNHEY and CDR2 SMNVEV (reference sequence). The CDR3 is 13 residues long. CDR3: CASSPFRGDTQYF. The CDR3 DNA follows: TGTGCCAGCAGCCCTTTTCGGGGGGATACGCAGTATTTT.

The CDR3: CASSQDPGYAPEAFF. CDR3 nucleotide sequence: TGCGCCAGCAGCCAAGATCCAGGGTACGCCCCTGAAGCTTTCTTT. This rearrangement joins TRBV4-1 to TRBJ1-1; perhaps TRBD1 as D (5 bases). V was shortened by 0 bases and J by 6 bases, with 14 bases between the two germline ends. Germline V gene lookup returns CDR1 MGHRA and CDR2 YSYEKL. The length of the CDR3 is 15 residues.

The genes are TRBV7-3 and TRBJ2-2; possible D gene TRBD2, 5 bases. CDR1 and CDR2 from the germline V gene are SGHTA and FQGTGA. The CDR3 has 14 amino acids. Trimming took off 3 bases at V and 6 bases at J, with 11 bases between the two ends. This CDR3 reads CASSFDPGAGELFF. CDR3 DNA: TGTGCCAGCAGCTTCGACCCCGGGGCCGGGGAGCTGTTTTTT.